This T cell receptor (beta chain) was sequenced during a study of T cells after posttransplantation cyclophosphamide. Busulfan-fludarabine conditioning, marrow transplant, and cyclophosphamide on days +3 and +4 were administered. Overall study findings and caveats: Skin or GI-infiltrating T cells shared few TRB sequences with blood.

Generated by immunoSEQ multiplex PCR, the TCRdb table keeps only in-frame clones and is missing some. This sample carries around 10,000 clones, none of them present only once. This clone was counted at least ten times. What it binds is unknown. With V trimmed by 6 bases and J by 5 bases, 7 bases remained unmatched. Per germline, CDR1 MNHNY and CDR2 SVGAGI (reference sequence). This CDR3 comprises 15 residues. This rearrangement joins TRBV6-6 to TRBJ2-3; 11 bases are shared with TRBD2. The TCR was taken from a female patient in her 40s who received an allogeneic stem cell transplant from a related donor, was CMV-positive, and had no GVHD. The T cells may come from the graft donor. This sample comprised PBMCs, obtained after allogeneic stem cell transplant with posttransplant cyclophosphamide. This CDR3 reads CASRFSGGEGDTQYF. CDR3 nucleotide sequence: TGTGCCAGCAGATTTAGCGGGGGGGAAGGAGATACGCAGTATTTT.